This entry concerns a single TCR beta chain. Antigen unknown. The data were taken from a study of cytomegalovirus exposure and HLA in healthy donors. Study observations and caveats: Earlier findings revealed that most TCR beta V segments proved productive either about 87% or about 30% of the time.

60 Vbeta and 13 Jbeta primers were used in PCR. Produced via immunoSEQ multiplex PCR; TCRdb's table is partial and in-frame only. The sample carries under 200,000 clones, under 80% recorded once. The CDR3 contains 13 residues. The germline gives CDR1 MDHEN, CDR2 SYDVKM. Deletions cut 8 bases from V and 1 base from J, with 11 bases between. The specimen was PBMCs. The rearrangement joins TRBV28 to TRBJ1-1, with a possible D match to TRBD1 (6 bases). The receptor was derived from a female donor in good health and CMV-seronegative. The CDR3 protein is CASGAGANTEAFF. The DNA of the CDR3 is TGTGCCAGCGGGGCAGGGGCGAACACTGAAGCTTTCTTT.